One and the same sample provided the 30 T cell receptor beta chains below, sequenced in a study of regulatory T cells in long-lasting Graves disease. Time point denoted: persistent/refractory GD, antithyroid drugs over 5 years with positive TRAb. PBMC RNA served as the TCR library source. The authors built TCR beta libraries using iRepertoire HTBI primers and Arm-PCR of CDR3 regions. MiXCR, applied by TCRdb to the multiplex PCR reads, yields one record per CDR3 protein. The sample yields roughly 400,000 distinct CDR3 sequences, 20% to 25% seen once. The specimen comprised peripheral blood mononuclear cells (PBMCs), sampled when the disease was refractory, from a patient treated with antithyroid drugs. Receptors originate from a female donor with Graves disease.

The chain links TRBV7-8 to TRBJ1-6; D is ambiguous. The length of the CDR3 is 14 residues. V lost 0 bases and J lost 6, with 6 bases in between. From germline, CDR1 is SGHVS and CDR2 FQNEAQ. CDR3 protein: CASSLAGFNSPLHF. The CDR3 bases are TGTGCCAGCAGCTTAGCGGGCTTTAATTCACCCCTCCACTTT.

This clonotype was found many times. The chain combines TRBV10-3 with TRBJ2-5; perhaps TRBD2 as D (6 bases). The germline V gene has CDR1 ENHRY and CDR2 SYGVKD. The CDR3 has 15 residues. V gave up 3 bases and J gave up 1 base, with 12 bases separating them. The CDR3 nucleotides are TGTGCCATCAGTGATATCGGGGGACGCCAAGAGACCCAGTACTTC. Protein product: CAISDIGGRQETQYF.

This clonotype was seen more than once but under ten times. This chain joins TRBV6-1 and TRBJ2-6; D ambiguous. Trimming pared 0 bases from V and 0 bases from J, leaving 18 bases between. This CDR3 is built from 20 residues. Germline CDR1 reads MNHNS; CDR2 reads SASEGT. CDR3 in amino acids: CASSEALLPERVSGANVLTF. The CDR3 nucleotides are TGTGCCAGCAGTGAAGCGCTTCTACCCGAAAGAGTCTCTGGGGCCAACGTCCTGACTTTC.

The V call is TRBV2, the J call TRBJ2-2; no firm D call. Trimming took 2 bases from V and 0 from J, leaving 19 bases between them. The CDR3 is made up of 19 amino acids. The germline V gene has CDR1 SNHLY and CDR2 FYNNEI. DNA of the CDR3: TGTGCCAGCAGTGAATTATCGGGTCGGAGCTATTCGAACACCGGGGAGCTGTTTTTT. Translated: CASSELSGRSYSNTGELFF.

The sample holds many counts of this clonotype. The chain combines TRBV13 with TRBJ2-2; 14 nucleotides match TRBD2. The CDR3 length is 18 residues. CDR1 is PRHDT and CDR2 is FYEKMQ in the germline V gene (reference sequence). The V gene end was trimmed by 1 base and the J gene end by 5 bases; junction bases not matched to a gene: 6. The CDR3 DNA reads TGTGCCAGCAGCTTAGAAGGACTAGCGGGAGGTCGGACCGGGGAGCTGTTTTTT. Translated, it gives CASSLEGLAGGRTGELFF.

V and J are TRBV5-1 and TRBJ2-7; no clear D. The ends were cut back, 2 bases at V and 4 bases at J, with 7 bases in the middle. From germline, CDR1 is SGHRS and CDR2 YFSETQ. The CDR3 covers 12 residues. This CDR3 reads CASSFMGYEQYF. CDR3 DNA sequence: TGCGCCAGCAGCTTTATGGGATACGAGCAGTACTTC.

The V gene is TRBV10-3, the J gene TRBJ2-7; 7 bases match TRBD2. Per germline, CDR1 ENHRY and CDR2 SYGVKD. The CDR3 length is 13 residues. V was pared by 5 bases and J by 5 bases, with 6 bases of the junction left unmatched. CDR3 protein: CAISQTSKDEQYF. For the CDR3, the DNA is TGTGCCATCAGTCAGACTAGCAAGGACGAGCAGTACTTC.

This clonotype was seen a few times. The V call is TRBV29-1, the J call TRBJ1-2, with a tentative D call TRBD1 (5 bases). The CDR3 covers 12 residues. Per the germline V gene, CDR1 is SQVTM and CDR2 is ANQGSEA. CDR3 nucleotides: TGCGGCTCCAGGGAGGGAGTCAGCGGCTACACCTTC. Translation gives CGSREGVSGYTF. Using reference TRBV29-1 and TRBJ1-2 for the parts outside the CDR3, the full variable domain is SAVISQKPSRDICQRGTSLTIQCQVDSQVTMMFWYRQQPGQSLTLIATANQGSEATYESGFVIDKFPISRPNLTFSTLTVSNMSPEDSSIYLCGSREGVSGYTFGSGTRLTVV.

CDR3 loop: CASSPQAGPGNTIYF. The CDR3 coding sequence is TGTGCCAGCAGCCCCCAGGCGGGGCCCGGAAACACCATATATTTT. The V gene is TRBV7-3, the J gene TRBJ1-3; D is possibly TRBD1 (5 bases). V lost 5 bases and J 4 bases, leaving 15 bases between the germline ends. The CDR3 sequence is 15 residues long. Per germline, CDR1 SGHTA and CDR2 FQGTGA.

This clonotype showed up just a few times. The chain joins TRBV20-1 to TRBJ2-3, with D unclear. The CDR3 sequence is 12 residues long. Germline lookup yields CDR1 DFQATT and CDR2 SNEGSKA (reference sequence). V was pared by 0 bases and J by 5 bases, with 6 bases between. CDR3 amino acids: CSARDEVDTQYF. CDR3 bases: TGCAGTGCTAGAGATGAGGTAGATACGCAGTATTTT.

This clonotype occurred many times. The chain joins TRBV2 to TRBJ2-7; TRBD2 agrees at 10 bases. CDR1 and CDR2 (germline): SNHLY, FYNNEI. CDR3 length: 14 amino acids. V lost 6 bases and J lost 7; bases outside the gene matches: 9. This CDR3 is CASRASGSQREQYF. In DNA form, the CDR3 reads TGTGCCAGCAGAGCTAGCGGGAGCCAGCGGGAGCAGTACTTC.

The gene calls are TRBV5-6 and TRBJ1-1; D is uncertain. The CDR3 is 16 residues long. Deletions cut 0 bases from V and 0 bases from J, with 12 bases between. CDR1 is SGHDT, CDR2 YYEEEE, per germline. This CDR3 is CASSLDRSLMNTEAFF. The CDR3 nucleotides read TGTGCCAGCAGCTTGGATAGGTCGCTAATGAACACTGAAGCTTTCTTT.

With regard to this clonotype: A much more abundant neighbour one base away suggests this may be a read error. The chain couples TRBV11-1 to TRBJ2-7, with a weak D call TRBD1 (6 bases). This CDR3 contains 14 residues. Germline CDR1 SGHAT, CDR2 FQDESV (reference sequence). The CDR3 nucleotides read TGTGCCAGCAGCTACACAGGGACCTCCTACGAGCAGCACTTC. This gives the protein CASSYTGTSYEQHF.

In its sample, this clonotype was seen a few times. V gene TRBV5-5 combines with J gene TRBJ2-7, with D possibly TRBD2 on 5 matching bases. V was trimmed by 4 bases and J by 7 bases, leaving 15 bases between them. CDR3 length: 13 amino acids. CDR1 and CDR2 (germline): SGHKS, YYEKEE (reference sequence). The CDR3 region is CASSPDLPGEQYF. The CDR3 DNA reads TGTGCCAGCAGCCCGGACCTGCCGGGGGAGCAGTACTTC.

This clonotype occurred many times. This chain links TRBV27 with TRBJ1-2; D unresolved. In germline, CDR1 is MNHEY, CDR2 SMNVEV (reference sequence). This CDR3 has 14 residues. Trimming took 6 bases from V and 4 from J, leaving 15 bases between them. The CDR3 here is CASRRTGEFYGYTF. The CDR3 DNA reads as TGTGCCAGCAGGCGGACGGGCGAGTTCTATGGCTACACCTTC.

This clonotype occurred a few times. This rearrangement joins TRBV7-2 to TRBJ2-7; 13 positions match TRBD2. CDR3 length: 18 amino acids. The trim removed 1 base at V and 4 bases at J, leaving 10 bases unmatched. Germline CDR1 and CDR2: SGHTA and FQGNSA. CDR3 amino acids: CASSLGEVGLAGFYEQYF. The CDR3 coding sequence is TGTGCCAGCAGCTTAGGAGAGGTGGGACTAGCGGGGTTTTACGAGCAGTACTTC.

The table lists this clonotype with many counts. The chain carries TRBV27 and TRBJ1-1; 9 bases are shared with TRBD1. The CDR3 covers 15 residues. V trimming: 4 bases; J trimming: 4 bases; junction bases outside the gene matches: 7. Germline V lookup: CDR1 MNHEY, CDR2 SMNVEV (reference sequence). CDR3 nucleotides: TGTGCCAGCAGTTCCCGGGACAGGGTAAGCACTGAAGCTTTCTTT. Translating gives CASSSRDRVSTEAFF.

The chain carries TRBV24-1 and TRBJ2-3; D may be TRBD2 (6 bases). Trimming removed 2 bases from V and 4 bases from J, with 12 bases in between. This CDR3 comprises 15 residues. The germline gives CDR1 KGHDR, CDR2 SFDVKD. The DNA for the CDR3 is TGTGCCACCAGTGATTCGCGAAGGGAGGCAGATACGCAGTATTTT. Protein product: CATSDSRREADTQYF.

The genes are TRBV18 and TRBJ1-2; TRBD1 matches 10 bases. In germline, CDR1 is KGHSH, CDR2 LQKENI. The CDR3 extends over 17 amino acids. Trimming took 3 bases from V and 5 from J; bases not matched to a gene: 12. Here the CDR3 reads CASSPLTTGGDWYGYTF. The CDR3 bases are TGTGCCAGCTCACCGCTAACGACAGGGGGCGATTGGTATGGCTACACCTTC.

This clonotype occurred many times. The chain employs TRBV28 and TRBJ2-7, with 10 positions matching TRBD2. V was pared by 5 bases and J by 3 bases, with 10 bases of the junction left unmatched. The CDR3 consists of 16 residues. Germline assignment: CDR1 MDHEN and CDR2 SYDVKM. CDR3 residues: CASSLPSGRADYEQYF. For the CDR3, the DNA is TGTGCCAGCAGTCTACCAAGCGGGAGGGCCGACTACGAGCAGTACTTC.

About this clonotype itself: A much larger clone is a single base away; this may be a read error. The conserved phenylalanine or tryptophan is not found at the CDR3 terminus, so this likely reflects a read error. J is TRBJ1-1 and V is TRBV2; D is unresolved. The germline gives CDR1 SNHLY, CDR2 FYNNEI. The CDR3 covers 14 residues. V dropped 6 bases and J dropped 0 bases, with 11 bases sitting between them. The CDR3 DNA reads TGTGCCAGCAGGCCAGACACCTTGAACACTGAAGCTTTCTCT. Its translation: CASRPDTLNTEAFS.

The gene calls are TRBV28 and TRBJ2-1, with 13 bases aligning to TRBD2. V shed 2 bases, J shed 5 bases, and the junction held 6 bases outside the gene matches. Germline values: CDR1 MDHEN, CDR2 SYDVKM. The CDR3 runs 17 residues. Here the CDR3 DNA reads TGTGCCAGCAGTTTACTTGGGACTAGCGGGACGCACAATGAGCAGTTCTTC. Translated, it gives CASSLLGTSGTHNEQFF.

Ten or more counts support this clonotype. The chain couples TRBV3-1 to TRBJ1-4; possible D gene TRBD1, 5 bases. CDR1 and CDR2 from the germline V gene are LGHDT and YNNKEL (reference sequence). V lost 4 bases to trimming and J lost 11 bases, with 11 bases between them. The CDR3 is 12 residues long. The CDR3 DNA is TGTGCCAGCAGCCTCCAGGGAGGCAAACTGTTTTTT. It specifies CASSLQGGKLFF. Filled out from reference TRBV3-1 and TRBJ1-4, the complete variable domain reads DTAVSQTPKYLVTQMGNDKSIKCEQNLGHDTMYWYKQDSKKFLKIMFSYNNKELIINETVPNRFSPKSPDKAHLNLHINSLELGDSAVYFCASSLQGGKLFFGSGTQLSVL.

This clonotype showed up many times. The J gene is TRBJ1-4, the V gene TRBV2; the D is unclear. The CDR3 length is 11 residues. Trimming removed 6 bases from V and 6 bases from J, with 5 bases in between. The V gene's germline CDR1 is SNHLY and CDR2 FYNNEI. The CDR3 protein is CASRGDEKLFF. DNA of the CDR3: TGTGCCAGCAGGGGTGATGAAAAACTGTTTTTT.

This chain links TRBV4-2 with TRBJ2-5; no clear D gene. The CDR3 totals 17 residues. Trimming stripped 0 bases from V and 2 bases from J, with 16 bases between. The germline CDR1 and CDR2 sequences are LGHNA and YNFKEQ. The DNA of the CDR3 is TGTGCCAGCAGCCAAGACCCACCACCGGCGGTACAAGAGACCCAGTACTTC. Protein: CASSQDPPPAVQETQYF.

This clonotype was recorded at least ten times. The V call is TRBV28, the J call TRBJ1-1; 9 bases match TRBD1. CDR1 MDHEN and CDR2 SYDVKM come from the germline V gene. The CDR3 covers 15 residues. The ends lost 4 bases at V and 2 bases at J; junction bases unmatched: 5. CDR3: CASSSLDRGNTEAFF. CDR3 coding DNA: TGTGCCAGCAGTTCCCTGGACAGGGGAAACACTGAAGCTTTCTTT.

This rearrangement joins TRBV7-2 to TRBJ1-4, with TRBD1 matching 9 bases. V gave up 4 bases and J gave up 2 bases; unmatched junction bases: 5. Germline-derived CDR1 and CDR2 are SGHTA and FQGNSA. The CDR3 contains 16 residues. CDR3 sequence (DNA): TGTGCCAGCAGCTCGCGACAGGGGGGGACTAATGAAAAACTGTTTTTT. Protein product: CASSSRQGGTNEKLFF.

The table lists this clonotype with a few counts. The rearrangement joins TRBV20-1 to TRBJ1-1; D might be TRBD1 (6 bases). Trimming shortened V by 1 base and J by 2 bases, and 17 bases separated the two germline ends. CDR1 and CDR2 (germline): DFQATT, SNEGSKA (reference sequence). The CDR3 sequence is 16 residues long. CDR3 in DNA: TGCAGTGCTAGAGTGGTCTCGTGGGGGCGAAACACTGAAGCTTTCTTT. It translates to CSARVVSWGRNTEAFF.

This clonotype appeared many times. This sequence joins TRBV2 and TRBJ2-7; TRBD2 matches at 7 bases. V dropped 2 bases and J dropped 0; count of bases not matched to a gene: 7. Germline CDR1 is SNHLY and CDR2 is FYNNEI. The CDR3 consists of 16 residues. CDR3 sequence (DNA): TGTGCCAGCAGTGAAATAGGGCTAGCGGACTCCTACGAGCAGTACTTC. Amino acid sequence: CASSEIGLADSYEQYF.

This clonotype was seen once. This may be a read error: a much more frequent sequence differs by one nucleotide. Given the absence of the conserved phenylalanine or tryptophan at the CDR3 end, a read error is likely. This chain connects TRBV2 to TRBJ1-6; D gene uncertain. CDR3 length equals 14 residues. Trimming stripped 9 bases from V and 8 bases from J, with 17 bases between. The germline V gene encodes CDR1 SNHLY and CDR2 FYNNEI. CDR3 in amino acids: CASTRVAVDSPLHL. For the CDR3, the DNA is TGTGCCAGTACCCGGGTGGCGGTTGATTCACCCCTCCACCTT.